Listed below are T cell receptor beta chains from one sample, sequenced in a study of blood T cell repertoires in COVID-19. Sequencing was performed with immunoSEQ multiplex PCR; in TCRdb, only in-frame clones are kept and a portion is missing. The sample includes 240,000 or so clones, about 80% of them seen just once. The sequenced sample consisted of peripheral blood. The receptors were sampled from a man aged 30-40 years who had recovered from COVID-19. The CDR3 runs from the conserved cysteine through the conserved F or W. D genes are given only for firm matches.

d_gene	v_gene	j_gene	CDR3aa
TRBD2	TRBV6-1	TRBJ2-3	CASSELIAGASTDTQYF
.	TRBV28	TRBJ1-1	CASRPDRWRAEAFF
TRBD2	TRBV11-3	TRBJ2-3	CASSLGGTSGDTQYF
TRBD1	TRBV6-1	TRBJ1-4	CASSERIGGGNEKLFF
TRBD1	TRBV3-1/TRBV3-2	TRBJ2-2	CASRGQGTGELFF
TRBD1	TRBV5-1	TRBJ2-7	CASSWMTGPLEQYF
.	TRBV19	TRBJ1-5	CATGGGNQPQHF
.	TRBV14	TRBJ2-2	CASSHTGFTGELFF
.	TRBV7-2	TRBJ1-1	CASSLGPGPGDTEAFF
.	TRBV5-6	TRBJ1-1	CASSKTVNTEAFF
.	TRBV28	TRBJ2-1	CASTQVVNEQFF
.	TRBV19	TRBJ1-2	CASRETGTSNYGYTF
TRBD1	TRBV2	TRBJ2-1	CASSLRTGSFF
.	TRBV28	TRBJ1-2	CASSRPGGSGYTF
.	TRBV12-3/TRBV12-4	TRBJ1-1	CASSLGPNTEAFF
TRBD1	TRBV13	TRBJ1-6	CASSLGQGYNSPLHF
.	TRBV6-6	TRBJ2-2	CASCTGTPIAGELFF
TRBD1	TRBV28	TRBJ1-5	CASSSGQGAGGPQHF
.	TRBV19	TRBJ1-4	CASSFPTEHDEKLFF
TRBD2	TRBV7-9	TRBJ2-7	CASSPDLAVNYEQYF
.	TRBV3-1/TRBV3-2	TRBJ2-1	CASSQDLGGGAGNEQFF
TRBD2	TRBV24-1	TRBJ2-1	CATSDVGTSGRIGGEQFF
.	TRBV5-1	TRBJ1-1	CASSTAGYDTEAFF
TRBD1	TRBV10-1	TRBJ2-1	CASSESRGRYNEQFF
TRBD2	TRBV6-2/TRBV6-3	TRBJ2-7	CASSRTSGGFKQYF
.	TRBV6-1	TRBJ1-3	CASSEGYRWSSGNTIYF
.	TRBV5-8	TRBJ1-3	CASSLDRGSGNTIYF
TRBD2	TRBV7-3	TRBJ2-7	CASSQLAGGPYEQYF
TRBD1	TRBV2	TRBJ2-5	CNDRVQETQYF
TRBD1	TRBV11-2	TRBJ1-6	CASSHRGSPLHF
.	TRBV18	TRBJ2-5	CASSPTRTAQETQYF
.	TRBV5-8	TRBJ2-5	CASSLATSLRQGRETQYF
.	TRBV5-4	TRBJ2-1	CASSFQGSSYNEQFF
TRBD1	TRBV5-6	TRBJ1-2	CASSSGQTVYGYTF
.	TRBV28	TRBJ1-5	CASSSAEVDQPQHF
.	TRBV11-2	TRBJ1-2	CASSLDQGGYTF
TRBD1	TRBV7-9	TRBJ2-5	CASSLGWGDRGRETQYF
TRBD1	TRBV5-5	TRBJ1-6	CASSVTGDEPLHF
.	TRBV9	TRBJ1-5	CASSVAGDSNQPQHF
.	TRBV6-2/TRBV6-3	TRBJ1-2	CASSYPQQGLDGYTF
.	TRBV3-1/TRBV3-2	TRBJ2-5	CASSQVSGEPTQYF
.	TRBV12-3/TRBV12-4	TRBJ1-1	CASSFRQDTEAFF
TRBD1	TRBV10-1	TRBJ1-1	CATRPNRDRDTEAFF
.	TRBV5-1	TRBJ2-5	CASSLRGGTSGETQYF
.	TRBV3-1/TRBV3-2	TRBJ2-1	CASTISPGSYNEQFF
.	TRBV3-1/TRBV3-2	TRBJ2-7	CASSQILGTGIHF